The rows below give T cell receptor beta chains drawn from one sample of a study of regulatory T cells in long-lasting Graves disease. TCRdb redid the calling of the multiplex PCR reads with MiXCR, one entry per CDR3 protein. The repertoire has hundreds of thousands of distinct CDR3 sequences, under 25% of them found once; the top ten carry 13% to 15%. Source: peripheral blood mononuclear cells (PBMCs), taken when the disease was refractory, from a patient treated with antithyroid drugs. The receptor set was obtained from a female donor with Graves disease. Both conserved end residues are part of each CDR3. The order of the fields is J gene, D gene, clone size, V gene, CDR3 DNA, CDR3 protein. D genes are given only for firm matches. Size is stated for part of the rows, as once, few or many counts, or as a class when the clone is expanded.

j_gene: TRBJ2-5; d_gene: TRBD2; abundance: few; v_gene: TRBV5-1; CDR3nt: TGCGCCAGCAGCTCGCAGATAGCGGGAGGGCAAGAGACCCAGTACTTC; CDR3aa: CASSSQIAGGQETQYF
j_gene: TRBJ1-2; d_gene: TRBD1; abundance: many; v_gene: TRBV27; CDR3nt: TGTGCCAGCAGTTACCGACAGGCCAGGGGGTATGGCTACACCTTC; CDR3aa: CASSYRQARGYGYTF
j_gene: TRBJ2-2; d_gene: TRBD1; abundance: NA; v_gene: TRBV28; CDR3nt: TGTGCCAGCAGAGGACAGGGGTCCGGGGAGCTGTTTTTT; CDR3aa: CASRGQGSGELFF
j_gene: TRBJ1-5; d_gene: NA; abundance: few; v_gene: TRBV7-8; CDR3nt: TGTGCCAGCAGCTTAGAAGCAGGGGAATCCTCGGTTCAGCCCCAGCATTTT; CDR3aa: CASSLEAGESSVQPQHF
j_gene: TRBJ1-1; d_gene: NA; abundance: many; v_gene: TRBV28; CDR3nt: TGTGCCAGCAGGGGAGGGACGGTGAACACTGAAGCTTTCTTT; CDR3aa: CASRGGTVNTEAFF
j_gene: TRBJ1-2; d_gene: NA; abundance: NA; v_gene: TRBV5-1; CDR3nt: TGCGCCAGCAGCCTACAGAGAAACTATGGCTACACCTTC; CDR3aa: CASSLQRNYGYTF
j_gene: TRBJ2-7; d_gene: TRBD1; abundance: many; v_gene: TRBV6-2/TRBV6-3; CDR3nt: TGTGCCAGCACCTCCTCCGGGACAGGGGGGTACGAGCAGTACTTC; CDR3aa: CASTSSGTGGYEQYF
j_gene: TRBJ1-1; d_gene: TRBD1; abundance: many; v_gene: TRBV5-1; CDR3nt: TGCGCCAGCCGGACAGGGGGGACCACTGAAGCTTTCTTT; CDR3aa: CASRTGGTTEAFF
j_gene: TRBJ1-2; d_gene: NA; abundance: NA; v_gene: TRBV14; CDR3nt: TGTGCCAGCAGCCAACAAGGTTTCTATGGCTACACCTTC; CDR3aa: CASSQQGFYGYTF
j_gene: TRBJ2-1; d_gene: NA; abundance: NA; v_gene: TRBV12-3/TRBV12-4; CDR3nt: TGTGCCAGCAGGTTAGCAGCGGCGGCCTACAATGAGCAGTTCTTC; CDR3aa: CASRLAAAAYNEQFF
j_gene: TRBJ2-3; d_gene: NA; abundance: NA; v_gene: TRBV29-1; CDR3nt: TGCAGCGTTGAGCTCCCCACAGATACGCAGTATTTT; CDR3aa: CSVELPTDTQYF
j_gene: TRBJ2-3; d_gene: NA; abundance: once; v_gene: TRBV10-3; CDR3nt: TGTGCCATCAGGCAGGACACAGATACGCAGTATTTT; CDR3aa: CAIRQDTDTQYF
j_gene: TRBJ2-2; d_gene: NA; abundance: many; v_gene: TRBV12-3/TRBV12-4; CDR3nt: TGTGCCAGCAGTTTAGAGGGGACTTACACCGGGGAGCTGTTTTTT; CDR3aa: CASSLEGTYTGELFF
j_gene: TRBJ2-7; d_gene: TRBD2; abundance: many; v_gene: TRBV20-1; CDR3nt: TGCAGTGCTAGAATACTAGCGGGAGGATCCTACGAGCAGTACTTC; CDR3aa: CSARILAGGSYEQYF
j_gene: TRBJ2-7; d_gene: NA; abundance: many; v_gene: TRBV7-8; CDR3nt: TGTGCCAGCAGCTTAGATGGTCTGAGCTCCTACGAGCAGTACTTC; CDR3aa: CASSLDGLSSYEQYF
j_gene: TRBJ2-7; d_gene: TRBD2; abundance: NA; v_gene: TRBV20-1; CDR3nt: TGCAGTGCTAGTATAGGGACTAGCGGGTCCTACGAGCAGTACTTC; CDR3aa: CSASIGTSGSYEQYF
j_gene: TRBJ1-1; d_gene: NA; abundance: NA; v_gene: TRBV29-1; CDR3nt: TGCAGCGTTGAGAGTGCGGGGGTTACTGAAGCTTTCTTT; CDR3aa: CSVESAGVTEAFF
j_gene: TRBJ2-1; d_gene: TRBD2; abundance: NA; v_gene: TRBV9; CDR3nt: TGTGCCAGCAGCGCCCTAGCGGAGGCGGTGAATGAGCAGTTCTTC; CDR3aa: CASSALAEAVNEQFF
j_gene: TRBJ1-1; d_gene: NA; abundance: many; v_gene: TRBV5-6; CDR3nt: TGTGCCAGCAGCGGCCCAGGGGTTACTGAAGCTTTCTTT; CDR3aa: CASSGPGVTEAFF
j_gene: TRBJ2-7; d_gene: NA; abundance: NA; v_gene: TRBV20-1; CDR3nt: TGCAGTGCCATGTCCTACGAGCAGTACTTC; CDR3aa: CSAMSYEQYF
j_gene: TRBJ2-7; d_gene: NA; abundance: NA; v_gene: TRBV29-1; CDR3nt: TGCAGCGTGCCTGGGGTGGGTTTGAACGAGCAGTACTTC; CDR3aa: CSVPGVGLNEQYF
j_gene: TRBJ2-1; d_gene: TRBD2; abundance: NA; v_gene: TRBV20-1; CDR3nt: TGCAGTGCTAGACTTAGCGGGAGAAGAATCCATGAGCAGTTCTTC; CDR3aa: CSARLSGRRIHEQFF
j_gene: TRBJ2-7; d_gene: NA; abundance: NA; v_gene: TRBV20-1; CDR3nt: TGCAGTGCCTACCGACAGAGCTCCTACGAGCAGTACTTC; CDR3aa: CSAYRQSSYEQYF
j_gene: TRBJ2-3; d_gene: NA; abundance: NA; v_gene: TRBV20-1; CDR3nt: TGCAGTGCCAGTGGGCGGCAGGCCGACAGTACGCAGTATTTT; CDR3aa: CSASGRQADSTQYF